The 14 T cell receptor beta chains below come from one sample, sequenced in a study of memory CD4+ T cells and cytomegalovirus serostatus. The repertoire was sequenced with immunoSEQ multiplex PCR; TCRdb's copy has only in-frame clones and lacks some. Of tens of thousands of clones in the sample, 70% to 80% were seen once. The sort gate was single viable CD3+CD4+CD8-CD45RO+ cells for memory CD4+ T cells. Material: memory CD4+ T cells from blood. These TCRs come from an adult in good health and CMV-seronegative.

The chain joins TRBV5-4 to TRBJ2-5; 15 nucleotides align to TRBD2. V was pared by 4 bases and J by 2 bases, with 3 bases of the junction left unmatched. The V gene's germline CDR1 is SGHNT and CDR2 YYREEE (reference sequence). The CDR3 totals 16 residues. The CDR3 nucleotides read TGTGCCAGCAGCCGGGGACTAGCGGGAGGTCAAGAGACCCAGTACTTC. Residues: CASSRGLAGGQETQYF.

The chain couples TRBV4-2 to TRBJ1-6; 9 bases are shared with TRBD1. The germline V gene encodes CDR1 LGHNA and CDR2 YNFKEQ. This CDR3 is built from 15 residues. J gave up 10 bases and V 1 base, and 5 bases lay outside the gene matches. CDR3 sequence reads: CASSQGETGGSPLHF. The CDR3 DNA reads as TGTGCCAGCAGCCAAGGAGAGACAGGGGGATCACCCCTCCACTTT.

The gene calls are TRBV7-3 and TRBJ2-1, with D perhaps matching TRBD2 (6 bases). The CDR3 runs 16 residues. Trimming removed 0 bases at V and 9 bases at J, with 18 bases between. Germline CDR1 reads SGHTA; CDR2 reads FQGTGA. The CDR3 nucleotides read TGTGCCAGCAGCTTAACCCCCCGGATAGCGGCTTGTGAGCAGTTCTTC. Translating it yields CASSLTPRIAACEQFF.

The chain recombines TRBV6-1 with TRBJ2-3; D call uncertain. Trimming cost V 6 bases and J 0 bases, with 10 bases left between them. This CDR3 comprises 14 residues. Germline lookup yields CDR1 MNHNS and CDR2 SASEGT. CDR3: CASRDRPSTDTQYF. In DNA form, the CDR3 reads TGTGCCAGCAGGGATCGCCCTAGCACAGATACGCAGTATTTT.

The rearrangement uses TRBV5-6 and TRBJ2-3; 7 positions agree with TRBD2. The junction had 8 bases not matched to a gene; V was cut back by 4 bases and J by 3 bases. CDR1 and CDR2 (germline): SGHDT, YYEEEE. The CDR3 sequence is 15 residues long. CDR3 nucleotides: TGTGCCAGCAGCATGGGAGGGGATGGGACAGATACGCAGTATTTT. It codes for CASSMGGDGTDTQYF.

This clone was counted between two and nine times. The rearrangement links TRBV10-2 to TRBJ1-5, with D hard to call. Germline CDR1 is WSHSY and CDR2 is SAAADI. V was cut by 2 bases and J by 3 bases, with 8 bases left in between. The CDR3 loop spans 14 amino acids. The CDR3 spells CASSEVSLNQPQHF. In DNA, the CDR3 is TGCGCCAGCAGTGAGGTGTCCCTCAATCAGCCCCAGCATTTT.

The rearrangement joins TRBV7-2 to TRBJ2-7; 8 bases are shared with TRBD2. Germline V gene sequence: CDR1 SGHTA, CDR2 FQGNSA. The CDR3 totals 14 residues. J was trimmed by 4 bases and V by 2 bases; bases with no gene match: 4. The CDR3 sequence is CASSLSSGNYEQYF. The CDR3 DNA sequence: TGTGCCAGCAGCTTAAGTAGCGGGAATTACGAGCAGTACTTC.

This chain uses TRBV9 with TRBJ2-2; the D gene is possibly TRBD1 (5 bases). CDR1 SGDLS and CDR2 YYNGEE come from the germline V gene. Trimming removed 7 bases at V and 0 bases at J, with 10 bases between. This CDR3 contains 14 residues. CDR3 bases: TGTGCCAGCGGGGCTCCATCGAACACCGGGGAGCTGTTTTTT. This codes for CASGAPSNTGELFF. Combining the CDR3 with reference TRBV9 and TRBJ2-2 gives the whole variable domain DSGVTQTPKHLITATGQRVTLRCSPRSGDLSVYWYQQSLDQGLQFLIQYYNGEERAKGNILERFSAQQFPDLHSELNLSSLELGDSALYFCASGAPSNTGELFFGEGSRLTVL.

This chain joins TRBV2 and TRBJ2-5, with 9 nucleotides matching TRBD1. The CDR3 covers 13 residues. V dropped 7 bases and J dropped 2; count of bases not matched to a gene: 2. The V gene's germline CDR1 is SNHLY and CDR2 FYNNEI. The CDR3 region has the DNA TGTGCCAGCAACAGGGGGCGTCAAGAGACCCAGTACTTC. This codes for CASNRGRQETQYF. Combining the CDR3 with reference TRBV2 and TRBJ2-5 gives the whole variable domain EPEVTQTPSHQVTQMGQEVILRCVPISNHLYFYWYRQILGQKVEFLVSFYNNEISEKSEIFDDQFSVERPDGSNFTLKIRSTKLEDSAMYFCASNRGRQETQYFGPGTRLLVL.

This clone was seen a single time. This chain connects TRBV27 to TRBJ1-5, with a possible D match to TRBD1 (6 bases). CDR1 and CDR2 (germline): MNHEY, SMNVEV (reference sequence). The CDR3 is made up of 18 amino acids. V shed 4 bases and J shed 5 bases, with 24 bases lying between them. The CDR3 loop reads CASSSYPLHKTGDQPQHF. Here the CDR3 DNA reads TGTGCCAGCAGTTCGTACCCTCTCCACAAGACAGGAGATCAGCCCCAGCATTTT.

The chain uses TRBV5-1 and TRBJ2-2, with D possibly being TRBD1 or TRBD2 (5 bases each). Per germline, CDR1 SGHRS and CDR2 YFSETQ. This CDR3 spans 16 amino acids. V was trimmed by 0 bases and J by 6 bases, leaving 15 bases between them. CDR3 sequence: CASSLALGVVAGELFF. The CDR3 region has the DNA TGCGCCAGCAGCTTGGCCCTGGGGGTTGTCGCCGGGGAGCTGTTTTTT.

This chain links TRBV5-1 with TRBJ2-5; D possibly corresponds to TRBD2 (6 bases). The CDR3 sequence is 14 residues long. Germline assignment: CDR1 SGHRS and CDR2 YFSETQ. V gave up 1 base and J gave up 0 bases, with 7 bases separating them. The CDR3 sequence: CASSLRTNQETQYF. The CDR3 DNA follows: TGCGCCAGCAGCTTGCGGACTAACCAAGAGACCCAGTACTTC.

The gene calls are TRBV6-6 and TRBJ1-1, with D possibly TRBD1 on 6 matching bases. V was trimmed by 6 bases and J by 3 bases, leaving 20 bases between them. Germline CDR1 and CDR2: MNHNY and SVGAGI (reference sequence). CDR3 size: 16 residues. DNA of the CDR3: TGTGCCAGCAGCCATCTCCCAGGGGTTGGGTACACTGAAGCTTTCTTT. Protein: CASSHLPGVGYTEAFF.

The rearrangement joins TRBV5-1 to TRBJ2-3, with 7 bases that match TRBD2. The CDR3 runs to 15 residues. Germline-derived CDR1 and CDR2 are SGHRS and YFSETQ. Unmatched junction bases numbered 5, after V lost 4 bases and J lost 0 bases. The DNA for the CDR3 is TGCGCCAGCAGCGGACGAGCGGGGAGCACAGATACGCAGTATTTT. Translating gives CASSGRAGSTDTQYF.